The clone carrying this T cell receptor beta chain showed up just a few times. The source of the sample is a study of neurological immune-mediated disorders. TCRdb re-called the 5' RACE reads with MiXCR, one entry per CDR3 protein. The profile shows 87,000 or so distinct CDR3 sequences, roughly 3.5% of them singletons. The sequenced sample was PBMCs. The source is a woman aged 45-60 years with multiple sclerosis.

The CDR3 DNA is TGTGCCACCAGTGAAGGTCGCAGGACGAATGAGCAGTTCTTC. Encoded protein: CATSEGRRTNEQFF. This rearrangement joins TRBV24-1 to TRBJ2-1; D unresolved. CDR1 is KGHDR, CDR2 SFDVKD, per germline. The CDR3 has 14 amino acids. V shed 4 bases and J shed 7 bases, with 13 bases lying between them.